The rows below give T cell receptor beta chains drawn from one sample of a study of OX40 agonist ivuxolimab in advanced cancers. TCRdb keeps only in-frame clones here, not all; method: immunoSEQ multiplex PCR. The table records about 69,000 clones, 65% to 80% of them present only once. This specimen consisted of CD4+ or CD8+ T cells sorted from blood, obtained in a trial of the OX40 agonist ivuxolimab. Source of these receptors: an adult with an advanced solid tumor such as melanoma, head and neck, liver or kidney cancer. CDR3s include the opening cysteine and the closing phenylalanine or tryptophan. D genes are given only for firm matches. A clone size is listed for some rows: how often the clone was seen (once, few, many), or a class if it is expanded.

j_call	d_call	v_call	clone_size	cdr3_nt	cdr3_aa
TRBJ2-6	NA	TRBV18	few	TGTGCCAGCTCACCCTTGGGACCGCAGGTCCTCTCTGGGGCCAACGTCCTGACTTTC	CASSPLGPQVLSGANVLTF
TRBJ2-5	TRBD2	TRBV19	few	TGTGCCAGTAGTCGCGGGACTAGCGGGGGGGCGATGGGGACCCAGTACTTC	CASSRGTSGGAMGTQYF
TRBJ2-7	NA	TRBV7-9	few	TGTGCCAGCAGCGTATCCTACGAGCAGTACTTC	CASSVSYEQYF
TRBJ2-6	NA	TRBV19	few	TGTGCCAGTAGCAACCGACAGATCTCTGGGGCCAACGTCCTGACTTTC	CASSNRQISGANVLTF
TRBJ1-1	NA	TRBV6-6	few	TGTGCCAGCAGTCCGCACAGGGATGACACTGAAGCTTTCTTT	CASSPHRDDTEAFF
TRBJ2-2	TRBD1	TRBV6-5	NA	TGTGCCAGCAGTTACGGAACGACGACAGGGGCCGGGGAGCTGTTTTTT	CASSYGTTTGAGELFF
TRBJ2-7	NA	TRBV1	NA	TGCACCAGCAGCCAAGAGCTCCCACAAAGCGGGAGAGAAGCCTACGAGCAGTACTTC	CTSSQELPQSGREAYEQYF
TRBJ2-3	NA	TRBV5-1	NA	TGCGCCAGCAGCTTGGCCAGGGACGCAGATACGCAGTATTTT	CASSLARDADTQYF
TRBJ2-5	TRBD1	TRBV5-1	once	TGCGCCAGCAGCTTAAAAGGACAGGGAAGGGAGACCCAGTACTTC	CASSLKGQGRETQYF
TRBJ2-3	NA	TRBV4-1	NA	TGCGCCAGCAGCCAAGATGGTAGAGCCCCAGATACGCAGTATTTT	CASSQDGRAPDTQYF
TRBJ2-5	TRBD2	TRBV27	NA	TGTGCCAGCAGTTTCATGCGGGAGCGCACGGGGACCCAGTACTTC	CASSFMRERTGTQYF
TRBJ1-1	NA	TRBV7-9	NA	TGTGCCAGCAGCTTCCTGAACACTGAAGCTTTCTTT	CASSFLNTEAFF
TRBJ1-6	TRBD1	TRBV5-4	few	TGTGCCTACGGGACAGATTATAATTCACCCCTCCACTTT	CAYGTDYNSPLHF
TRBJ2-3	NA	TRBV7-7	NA	TGTGCTAGCAGCTTAGGACCCACAGATACGCAGTATTTT	CASSLGPTDTQYF
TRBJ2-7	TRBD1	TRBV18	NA	TGTGCCAGCTCACCAGCGACAGGGGTATCAGCTAGCGAGCAGTACTTC	CASSPATGVSASEQYF
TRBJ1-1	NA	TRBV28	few	TGTGCCAGCAGACTACAGGGAGGTGAAGCTTTCTTT	CASRLQGGEAFF
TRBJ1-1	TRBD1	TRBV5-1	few	TGCGCCAGCAGCCAATCGGGACAGATGAACACTGAAGCTTTCTTT	CASSQSGQMNTEAFF
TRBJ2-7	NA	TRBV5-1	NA	TGCGCCAGCAGCCCCTATGGGGACTACGAGCAGTACTTC	CASSPYGDYEQYF
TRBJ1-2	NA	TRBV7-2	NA	TGTGCCAGCAGCTTCCCCGGAGGGGGGAACTATGGCTACACCTTC	CASSFPGGGNYGYTF
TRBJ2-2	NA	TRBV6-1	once	TGTGCCAGCATCCCGGAGAGGGACACCGGGGAGCTGTTTTTT	CASIPERDTGELFF